This T cell receptor (beta chain) appears in the sequencing data of a study of blood T cell repertoires in COVID-19. Across the study: Some COVID-19 samples were acute and others convalescent; all came from the United States, Italy and Spain. Sources were T cells, B-cell-depleted T cells, or PBMCs; the material itself was cDNA or gDNA.

This clone was observed a few times. The study assigned cohorts using participant-reported clinical history. Original analysis: Reference gene primer amplification gave nucleated cell count estimates. Repertoires were generated with immunoSEQ multiplex PCR, while TCRdb's copy carries only in-frame clones and drops some. V and J calls and clone size come straight from that table; D and trimming were deduced from the DNA. The sample comprises 270,000 or so clones, 80% to 85% of which are singletons, and about 3.5% rests with the top ten. With 0 bases removed from V and 0 bases from J, the gap between germline ends came to 15 bases. Germline V gives CDR1 MNHNS, CDR2 SASEGT. The CDR3 consists of 17 residues.

The genes are TRBV6-1 and TRBJ2-7; D perhaps matches TRBD1 (5 bases). Sample: PBMCs or T cells enriched from blood (not recorded which). This TCR was recovered from a man aged 50-59 years who had recovered from COVID-19. The CDR3 region is CASSEAVGLPSSYEQYF. Written as DNA, the CDR3 is TGTGCCAGCAGTGAAGCGGTGGGGCTACCAAGCTCCTACGAGCAGTACTTC.